The next 6 T cell receptor beta chains were all read from a single sample in a study of blood T cell repertoires in COVID-19. Some clones are missing from TCRdb's copy, which holds only in-frame ones; the method was immunoSEQ multiplex PCR. The sample includes about 320,000 clones, nearly 90% of them seen just once. The sample consisted of peripheral blood. The receptor source for this set is a woman in her 30s with COVID-19, enrolled during active disease.

The chain joins TRBV5-6 to TRBJ1-2; no clear D gene. Trimming cost V 0 bases and J 8 bases, with 11 bases left between them. Germline lookup yields CDR1 SGHDT and CDR2 YYEEEE. This CDR3 has 13 amino acids. The CDR3 DNA follows: TGTGCCAGCAGCTTGGTAGGAGTTAGAGGCTACACCTTC. Translating gives CASSLVGVRGYTF.

The chain has TRBV7-2 and TRBJ2-3; perhaps TRBD2 as D (7 bases). CDR3 length equals 17 residues. Germline lookup yields CDR1 SGHTA and CDR2 FQGNSA. With 6 bases removed from V and 1 base from J, the gap between germline ends came to 20 bases. This CDR3 reads CASRPQVGGRGTDTQYF. For the CDR3, the DNA is TGTGCCAGCAGGCCTCAGGTCGGGGGGCGGGGCACAGATACGCAGTATTTT. The full variable domain, in which reference TRBV7-2 and TRBJ2-3 provide the parts outside the CDR3, is GAGVSQSPSNKVTEKGKDVELRCDPISGHTALYWYRQSLGQGLEFLIYFQGNSAPDKSGLPSDRFSAERTGGSVSTLTIQRTQQEDSAVYLCASRPQVGGRGTDTQYFGPGTRLTVL.

The V and J genes are TRBV4-1 and TRBJ1-5, with 7 positions matching TRBD1. The germline V gene has CDR1 MGHRA and CDR2 YSYEKL. There are 15 residues in the CDR3. V trimming: 3 bases; J trimming: 8 bases; junction bases outside the gene matches: 10. The CDR3 DNA reads TGCGCCAGCAGCCATCGGGACAGCGGGGGCGAGCCCCAGCATTTT. Residues: CASSHRDSGGEPQHF.

V gene TRBV4-1 combines with J gene TRBJ2-1, with TRBD2 identical over 9 bases. Germline V gene data show CDR1 as MGHRA and CDR2 as YSYEKL. The CDR3 is 15 residues long. Germline trimming cut 1 base from V and 8 bases from J; bases unmatched to any gene: 6. The CDR3 DNA sequence: TGCGCCAGCAGCCAAGGGGCTAGCGGGACGGATGAGCAGTTCTTC. It is translated as CASSQGASGTDEQFF.

V is TRBV7-2 and J is TRBJ1-5; 8 nucleotides align to TRBD1. The V segment lost 5 bases and the J segment 4 bases; nucleotides outside the gene matches: 13. The CDR3 is made up of 17 amino acids. Germline CDR1 and CDR2: SGHTA and FQGNSA. The CDR3 nucleotides are TGTGCCAGCAGCCCAGGTGCGGGGACAGGTCTTAATCAGCCCCAGCATTTT. Amino acids: CASSPGAGTGLNQPQHF.

The chain couples TRBV3-1 (or the pseudogene TRBV3-2) to TRBJ2-6, with D hard to call. Looked up from germline, CDR1 is LGHDT and CDR2 is YNNKEL (reference sequence). Trimming took 1 base from V and 0 from J, leaving 7 bases between them. This CDR3 has 16 amino acids. CDR3 sequence (DNA): TGTGCCAGCAGCCAAGGAGATAGCTCTGGGGCCAACGTCCTGACTTTC. It encodes CASSQGDSSGANVLTF.